Below are 11 T cell receptor beta chains sequenced from a single sample in a study of cytomegalovirus exposure and HLA in healthy donors. Use of 60 Vbeta and 13 Jbeta primers characterized the PCR. Using immunoSEQ multiplex PCR, the repertoire was profiled, and TCRdb retains in-frame clones only, with some absent. The sample carries some 130,000 clones, around four fifths recorded once. The sample comprised PBMCs. These TCRs come from a man in his forties or fifties in good health and CMV-seronegative.

The chain recombines TRBV9 with TRBJ2-7, with TRBD1 as a possible D gene (5 bases). The germline V gene encodes CDR1 SGDLS and CDR2 YYNGEE. CDR3 length equals 14 residues. The V end was cut by 4 bases, the J end by 2 bases, with 13 bases between. In nucleotides, the CDR3 is TGTGCCAGCAGCTCTCAGGGTTCGGCCTACGAGCAGTACTTC. This gives the protein CASSSQGSAYEQYF. Full variable domain (missing parts from reference TRBV9 and TRBJ2-7): DSGVTQTPKHLITATGQRVTLRCSPRSGDLSVYWYQQSLDQGLQFLIQYYNGEERAKGNILERFSAQQFPDLHSELNLSSLELGDSALYFCASSSQGSAYEQYFGPGTRLTVT.

This clone appeared once. The CDR3: CASSIRGPNTGELFF. CDR3 nucleotides: TGTGCCAGCAGTATCAGGGGGCCGAACACCGGGGAGCTGTTTTTT. V gene TRBV14 combines with J gene TRBJ2-2; 8 bases line up with TRBD1. Germline trimming cut 6 bases from V and 0 bases from J; bases unmatched to any gene: 3. The CDR3 covers 15 residues. CDR1 SGHDN and CDR2 FVKESK come from the germline V gene.

A single count supports this clone. The chain recombines TRBV18 with TRBJ2-1; TRBD2 is a possible D gene (6 bases). The length of the CDR3 is 18 residues. Germline values: CDR1 KGHSH, CDR2 LQKENI. V lost 2 bases and J lost 0, with 17 bases in between. This CDR3 is CASSPVPLGTFSYNEQFF. The CDR3 DNA reads TGTGCCAGCTCACCAGTCCCGCTGGGGACTTTCTCCTACAATGAGCAGTTCTTC.

The rearrangement links TRBV19 to TRBJ2-7; a possible D gene is TRBD1 (6 bases). Trimming stripped 4 bases from V and 2 bases from J, with 15 bases between. The germline CDR1 and CDR2 sequences are LNHDA and SQIVND (reference sequence). The CDR3 consists of 15 residues. CDR3 DNA sequence: TGTGCCAGTAGTAGAGCCGCCGGGACACCCTACGAGCAGTACTTC. This encodes CASSRAAGTPYEQYF.

J is TRBJ2-5 and V is TRBV7-9; TRBD1 matches 12 bases. Judging by the DNA end, TRBJ2-7 fits better; the J call may be wrong. CDR3 length: 15 amino acids. Per the germline V gene, CDR1 is SEHNR and CDR2 is FQNEAQ (reference sequence). The CDR3 loop reads CASSENRDRGLEQYF. The CDR3 DNA is TGTGCCAGCAGCGAAAACCGGGACAGGGGGCTCGAGCAGTACTTC.

The chain joins TRBV6-5 to TRBJ1-3; D uncertain. V shed 11 bases and J shed 0 bases, with 11 bases lying between them. The CDR3 spans 13 residues. Germline V gene sequence: CDR1 MNHEY, CDR2 SVGAGI. The CDR3 DNA reads as TGTGCCGCAACGGCGGTCTCTGGAAACACCATATATTTT. Translating it yields CAATAVSGNTIYF.

The genes are TRBV9 and TRBJ2-5; TRBD2 matches 10 bases. CDR3 length: 14 residues. The J segment lost 4 bases and the V segment lost 0 bases, leaving 0 bases of the junction unmatched. Germline V gene lookup returns CDR1 SGDLS and CDR2 YYNGEE. CDR3 in DNA: TGTGCCAGCAGCGTAGCTAGCGGGGGAGAGACCCAGTACTTC. Amino acids: CASSVASGGETQYF.

DNA for the CDR3: TGTGCCAGCAGTGAAGGACCTAGCGGGGGGTATTACGAGCAGTACTTC. This codes for CASSEGPSGGYYEQYF. The chain links TRBV6-1 to TRBJ2-7; the match to TRBD2 covers 11 bases. The CDR3 has 16 amino acids. CDR1 is MNHNS, CDR2 SASEGT, per germline. After removal of 1 base from V and 4 bases from J, the junction contained 6 bases not matched to a gene.

The chain combines TRBV7-9 with TRBJ1-4; D unclear. Trimming left V 1 base short and J 3 bases short, with 9 bases between. Germline CDR1 is SEHNR and CDR2 is FQNEAQ (reference sequence). This CDR3 region has 15 residues. DNA of the CDR3: TGTGCCAGCAGCTTAGTTGAGGGCTCTAATGAAAAACTGTTTTTT. It encodes CASSLVEGSNEKLFF.

This chain uses TRBV28 with TRBJ2-6; 8 nucleotides match TRBD2. The J segment lost 0 bases and the V segment lost 6 bases, leaving 7 bases of the junction unmatched. The CDR3 extends over 17 amino acids. Germline V gives CDR1 MDHEN, CDR2 SYDVKM. CDR3 sequence reads: CASSTAGASSGANVLTF. In nucleotides, the CDR3 is TGTGCCAGCAGCACAGCGGGGGCCAGCTCTGGGGCCAACGTCCTGACTTTC.

The gene calls are TRBV7-8 and TRBJ1-1; D may be TRBD1 (5 bases). Per germline, CDR1 SGHVS and CDR2 FQNEAQ. The V and J ends lost 2 bases and 4 bases respectively, with 14 bases between them. This CDR3 has 15 residues. In nucleotides, the CDR3 is TGTGCCAGCAGCTTATTTGGCAGGGTGGCCACTGAAGCTTTCTTT. It codes for CASSLFGRVATEAFF.